Below are 15 T cell receptor beta chains sequenced from a single sample in a study of molecular identifiers for immune sequencing clone quantification. TCRdb re-analysed the PCR reads in MiXCR, keeping a single row per CDR3 protein. This table has over 300,000 distinct CDR3 sequences, roughly 24% appearing once. Sequencing input: naive CD8+ T cells from blood, with Jurkat cell RNA spiked in. Subset noted: FACS-sorted CD8+CD4-CCR7+CD45RA+ naive T cells. These TCRs come from a human donor in good health. Some libraries in this study had Jurkat cell RNA spiked in.

This clonotype has just a few counts. The final CDR3 position lacks the conserved phenylalanine or tryptophan, pointing to a likely read error. J is TRBJ2-3 and V is TRBV24-1, with D unresolved. Germline loops: CDR1 KGHDR, CDR2 SFDVKD. The CDR3 is 15 amino acids. V was shortened by 10 bases and J by 2 bases, with 18 bases between the two germline ends. CDR3 sequence (DNA): TGTGCCACAACCGCTGGGATCGATGACACAGATACGCAGTATGTT. This translates into CATTAGIDDTDTQYV.

This clonotype was counted many times. The J gene is TRBJ2-3, the V gene TRBV7-2; no clear D gene. The V end was cut by 5 bases, the J end by 3 bases, with 12 bases between. The CDR3 has 14 residues. CDR1 and CDR2 (germline): SGHTA, FQGNSA. The CDR3 nucleotides are TGTGCCAGCAGCCAACTGTACGATACAGATACGCAGTATTTT. Residues: CASSQLYDTDTQYF.

This clonotype was detected only a few times. V gene TRBV6-7 combines with J gene TRBJ1-3; D remains unclear. TRBV6-7 is placed among ORFs of uncertain function. Between the trimmed V and J ends, which lost 4 bases and 9 bases, there was a span of 19 bases. This CDR3 is built from 15 residues. CDR3 DNA sequence: TGTGCCAGCAGTTGCAGCGGTTTCGAATGTGGCACCATATATTTT. Translating gives CASSCSGFECGTIYF.

In this sample, this clonotype turned up a few times. The rearrangement joins TRBV2 to TRBJ1-1; a weak D match, TRBD1 (6 bases). The V gene's germline CDR1 is SNHLY and CDR2 FYNNEI. The germline V and J ends were trimmed by 0 bases and 6 bases, with 23 bases remaining between them. The CDR3 spans 18 residues. The CDR3 DNA sequence: TGTGCCAGCAGTGAAGCGCTTCTGTACGGGGGGCTCGGGTCTGAAGCTTTCTTT. Protein: CASSEALLYGGLGSEAFF.

A remark on this clonotype: Mismatch with germline at one junction end may stem from a read error. The V and J genes are TRBV5-1 and TRBJ2-2; possibly TRBD1 or TRBD2 for D (5 bases each). Germline CDR1 reads SGHRS; CDR2 reads YFSETQ. The CDR3 spans 16 residues. The CDR3 region has the DNA TGCGCCAGCAGCTCCGGTAGCGCAGGGAACACCGGGGAGCCGTTTTTT. Translating it yields CASSSGSAGNTGEPFF.

The sample holds many counts of this clonotype. The gene calls are TRBV29-1 and TRBJ2-7; 11 bases map to TRBD2. Trimming removed 1 base from V and 0 bases from J; junction bases left unmatched: 5. CDR1 and CDR2 (germline): SQVTM, ANQGSEA. The CDR3 loop spans 16 amino acids. The chain's CDR3 is CSVEAQGLADSYEQYF. For the CDR3, the DNA is TGCAGCGTTGAAGCGCAGGGACTAGCGGACTCCTACGAGCAGTACTTC.

This chain joins TRBV7-9 and TRBJ1-4; D unclear. The CDR3 extends over 15 amino acids. Germline V lookup: CDR1 SEHNR, CDR2 FQNEAQ (reference sequence). V shed 1 base and J shed 6 bases, with 12 bases lying between them. The CDR3 sequence is CASSLELQSDEKLFF. In nucleotides, the CDR3 is TGTGCCAGCAGCTTAGAGCTCCAGTCGGATGAAAAACTGTTTTTT. Variable domain in full (rest from reference TRBV7-9 and TRBJ1-4): DTGVSQNPRHKITKRGQNVTFRCDPISEHNRLYWYRQTLGQGPEFLTYFQNEAQLEKSRLLSDRFSAERPKGSFSTLEIQRTEQGDSAMYLCASSLELQSDEKLFFGSGTQLSVL.

This clonotype was picked up a small number of times. V gene TRBV27 combines with J gene TRBJ1-6; the D gene is possibly TRBD1 (5 bases). The V and J ends lost 7 bases and 8 bases respectively, with 21 bases between them. CDR1 and CDR2 (germline): MNHEY, SMNVEV (reference sequence). The CDR3 extends over 16 amino acids. CDR3 sequence (DNA): TGTGCCAGCACCCCAACCGTGTCAAGGACATATTCACCCCTCCACTTT. This gives the protein CASTPTVSRTYSPLHF.

V gene TRBV28 combines with J gene TRBJ2-5; tentative D call: TRBD2 (6 bases). Trimming removed 6 bases from V and 2 bases from J, with 13 bases in between. CDR1 is MDHEN, CDR2 SYDVKM, per germline. The CDR3 contains 14 residues. The CDR3 DNA is TGTGCCAGCAGCGCCCGACTAGGACAAGAGACCCAGTACTTC. As protein: CASSARLGQETQYF. Drawing the rest from reference TRBV28 and TRBJ2-5, the complete variable domain is DVKVTQSSRYLVKRTGEKVFLECVQDMDHENMFWYRQDPGLGLRLIYFSYDVKMKEKGDIPEGYSVSREKKERFSLILESASTNQTSMYLCASSARLGQETQYFGPGTRLLVL.

This clonotype was detected ten times or more. CDR3 in DNA: TGTGCCAGCAGTTCCGGACAGGGTACGGGGGAGACCCAGTACTTC. It specifies CASSSGQGTGETQYF. The V call is TRBV6-5, the J call TRBJ2-5, with TRBD1 matching over 8 bases. This CDR3 contains 15 residues. Germline values: CDR1 MNHEY, CDR2 SVGAGI. After removal of 4 bases from V and 5 bases from J, the junction contained 9 bases not matched to a gene.

This clonotype was recorded many times. V and J are TRBV29-1 and TRBJ1-1; D unresolved. Deletions cut 4 bases from V and 7 bases from J, with 13 bases between. CDR1 and CDR2 from the germline V gene are SQVTM and ANQGSEA. The CDR3 sequence is 12 residues long. The CDR3 coding sequence is TGCAGCGTTGTTGTTCCCACCGATGAAGCTTTCTTT. Protein sequence: CSVVVPTDEAFF.

The chain combines TRBV7-2 with TRBJ2-5; 7 bases line up with TRBD2. Germline lookup yields CDR1 SGHTA and CDR2 FQGNSA. CDR3 size: 15 residues. V shed 1 base and J 4 bases; nucleotides not matched to a gene: 6. CDR3 residues: CASSLDGGSGETQYF. CDR3 bases: TGTGCCAGCAGCTTAGATGGCGGGAGCGGAGAGACCCAGTACTTC. Supplemented by reference TRBV7-2 and TRBJ2-5, the full variable domain reads GAGVSQSPSNKVTEKGKDVELRCDPISGHTALYWYRQSLGQGLEFLIYFQGNSAPDKSGLPSDRFSAERTGGSVSTLTIQRTQQEDSAVYLCASSLDGGSGETQYFGPGTRLLVL.

This clonotype has ten or more counts. V gene TRBV9 combines with J gene TRBJ1-1; TRBD1 might be the D (5 bases). The V and J ends lost 4 bases and 3 bases respectively, with 16 bases between them. The V gene's germline CDR1 is SGDLS and CDR2 YYNGEE. The CDR3 contains 15 residues. CDR3 DNA: TGTGCCAGCAGCCCCTCTGGGCGGGGGGACACTGAAGCTTTCTTT. Translation gives CASSPSGRGDTEAFF.

Remarks on this clonotype: A much larger clonotype is one base distant, so this may be a read error. The chain links TRBV20-1 to TRBJ2-3; 10 positions agree with TRBD2. V shed 0 bases and J 1 base; nucleotides not matched to a gene: 4. The CDR3 consists of 16 residues. CDR1 DFQATT and CDR2 SNEGSKA come from the germline V gene (reference sequence). CDR3 residues: CSARDGLAECTDTQYF. As DNA, the CDR3 is TGCAGTGCTAGAGACGGACTAGCGGAGTGCACAGATACGCAGTATTTT.

DNA for the CDR3: TGTGCTAGTGGTCCGGGGACTAGCGGGAGTGCCTCCTACAATGAGCAGTTCTTC. This translates into CASGPGTSGSASYNEQFF. The gene calls are TRBV12-5 and TRBJ2-1; 14 bases match TRBD2. CDR3 length: 18 residues. Germline CDR1 is LGHNT and CDR2 is FRNRAP. Germline trimming cut 5 bases from V and 0 bases from J; bases unmatched to any gene: 6.